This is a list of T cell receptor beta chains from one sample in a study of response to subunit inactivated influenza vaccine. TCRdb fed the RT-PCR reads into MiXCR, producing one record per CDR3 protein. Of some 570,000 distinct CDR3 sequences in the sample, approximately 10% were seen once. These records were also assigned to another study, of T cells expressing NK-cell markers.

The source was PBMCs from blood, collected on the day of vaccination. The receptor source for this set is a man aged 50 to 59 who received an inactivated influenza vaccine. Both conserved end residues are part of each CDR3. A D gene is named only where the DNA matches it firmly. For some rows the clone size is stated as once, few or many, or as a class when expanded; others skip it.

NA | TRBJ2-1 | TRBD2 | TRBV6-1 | CASSRLAGKQFF | TGTGCCAGCAGTAGACTAGCGGGGAAGCAGTTCTTC
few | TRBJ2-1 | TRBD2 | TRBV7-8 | CASSPPLAVVEEQFF | TGTGCCAGCAGCCCCCCACTAGCGGTGGTGGAAGAGCAGTTCTTC
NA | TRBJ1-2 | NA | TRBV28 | CASSLVRAGVPGAGYTF | TGTGCCAGCAGTTTAGTCAGGGCGGGGGTTCCTGGAGCTGGCTACACCTTC
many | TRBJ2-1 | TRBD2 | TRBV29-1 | CSGRLAEVYNEQFF | TGCAGCGGAAGGCTAGCGGAGGTATACAATGAGCAGTTCTTC
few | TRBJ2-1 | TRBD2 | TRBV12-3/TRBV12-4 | CASRSGLAGGPTQFF | TGTGCCAGCAGGTCGGGACTAGCGGGTGGACCTACCCAGTTCTTC
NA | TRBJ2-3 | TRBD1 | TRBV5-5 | CASSWGQREAQSQYF | TGTGCCAGCAGCTGGGGACAGCGAGAGGCGCAATCGCAGTATTTT
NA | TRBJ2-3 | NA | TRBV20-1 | CSARRASIGTDTQYF | TGCAGTGCTAGACGGGCAAGCATCGGCACAGATACGCAGTATTTT
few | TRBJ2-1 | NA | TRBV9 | CASSVDRAKNEQFF | TGTGCCAGCAGCGTAGACAGGGCGAAGAATGAGCAGTTCTTC
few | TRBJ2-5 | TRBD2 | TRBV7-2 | CASSINPSGSRETQYF | TGTGCCAGCAGCATAAACCCCAGCGGGAGCCGGGAGACCCAGTACTTC
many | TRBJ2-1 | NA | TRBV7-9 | CASSPPGASPYNEQFF | TGTGCCAGCAGCCCCCCGGGGGCCAGTCCCTACAATGAGCAGTTCTTC
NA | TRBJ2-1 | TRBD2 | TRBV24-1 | CATSDWTSYSSYNEQFF | TGTGCCACCAGTGATTGGACTAGTTACAGCTCCTACAATGAGCAGTTCTTC
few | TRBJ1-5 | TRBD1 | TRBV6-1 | CASTPGQLSNQPQHF | TGTGCCAGCACTCCGGGACAGCTTAGCAATCAGCCCCAGCATTTT
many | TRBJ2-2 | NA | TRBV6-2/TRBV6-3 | CASSYSRSSLTGELFF | TGTGCCAGCAGTTACTCGAGGTCTAGCCTTACCGGGGAGCTGTTTTTT
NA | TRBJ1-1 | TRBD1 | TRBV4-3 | CASSHLRGGDEAFF | TGCGCCAGCAGCCACCTGAGAGGGGGCGATGAAGCTTTCTTT
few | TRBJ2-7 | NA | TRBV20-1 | CSAGRTGTYEQYF | TGCAGTGCTGGGCGGACGGGAACCTACGAGCAGTACTTC
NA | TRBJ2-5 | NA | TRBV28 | CASSSTHDREEETQYF | TGTGCCAGCAGTTCTACCCACGACAGGGAGGAGGAGACCCAGTACTTC
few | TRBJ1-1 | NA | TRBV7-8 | CASSLSAGTAFF | TGTGCCAGCAGCTTAAGTGCAGGAACAGCTTTCTTT
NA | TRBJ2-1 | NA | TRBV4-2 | CASSQDYLIRSSYNEQFF | TGTGCCAGCAGCCAAGATTACTTAATTAGGAGTTCCTACAATGAGCAGTTCTTC
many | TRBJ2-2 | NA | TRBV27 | CASSLAGLNTGELFF | TGTGCCAGCAGTTTAGCGGGATTGAACACCGGGGAGCTGTTTTTT
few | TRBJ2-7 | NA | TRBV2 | CASGGYIYEQYF | TGTGCCAGCGGGGGGTATATCTACGAGCAGTACTTC
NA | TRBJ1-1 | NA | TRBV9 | CASSTGHQNTEAFF | TGTGCCAGCAGCACGGGACACCAGAACACTGAAGCTTTCTTT
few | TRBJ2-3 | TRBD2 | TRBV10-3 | CAISSPGLAGGTDTQYF | TGTGCCATCAGCTCACCCGGACTAGCTGGAGGCACAGATACGCAGTATTTT
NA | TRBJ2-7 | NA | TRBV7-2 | CASSFGTVYEQYF | TGTGCCAGCAGCTTCGGGACTGTCTACGAGCAGTACTTC
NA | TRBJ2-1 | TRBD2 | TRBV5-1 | CASSLNSGRESYNEQFF | TGCGCCAGCAGCTTGAACAGCGGGAGGGAGTCCTACAATGAGCAGTTCTTC
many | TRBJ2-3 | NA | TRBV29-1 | CSVRTNTDTQYF | TGCAGCGTTCGGACAAACACAGATACGCAGTATTTT
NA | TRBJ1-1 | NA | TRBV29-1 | CSVEQGMNTEAFF | TGCAGCGTTGAACAGGGAATGAACACTGAAGCTTTCTTT
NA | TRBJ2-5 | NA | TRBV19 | CASSIPHEIQYF | TGTGCCAGTAGTATTCCCCACGAGATCCAGTACTTC
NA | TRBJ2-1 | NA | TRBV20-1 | CSARDLDEQFF | TGCAGTGCTAGAGATCTCGATGAGCAGTTCTTC
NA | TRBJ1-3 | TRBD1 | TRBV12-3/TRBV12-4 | CASSRQGSSGNTIYF | TGTGCCAGCAGCAGACAGGGAAGTTCTGGAAACACCATATATTTT
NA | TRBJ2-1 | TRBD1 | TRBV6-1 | CVSRRGQSEFGSYNEQFF | TGTGTCAGCAGAAGGGGACAGAGCGAGTTTGGTTCCTACAATGAGCAGTTCTTC
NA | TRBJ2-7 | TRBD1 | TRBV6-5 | CASSWTGQTYEQYF | TGTGCCAGCAGTTGGACGGGACAGACCTACGAGCAGTACTTC
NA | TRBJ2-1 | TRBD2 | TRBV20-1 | CSARKASGRHSWNEQFF | TGCAGTGCCAGAAAGGCTAGCGGGAGGCACTCCTGGAATGAGCAGTTCTTC
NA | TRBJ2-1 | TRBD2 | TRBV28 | CASNGLAGGSYNEQFF | TGTGCCAGCAACGGACTAGCGGGAGGATCCTACAATGAGCAGTTCTTC
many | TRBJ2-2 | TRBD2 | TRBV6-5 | CASSYLSGGVGELFF | TGTGCCAGCAGTTACTTATCGGGGGGAGTCGGGGAGCTGTTTTTT
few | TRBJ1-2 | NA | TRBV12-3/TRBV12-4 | CASTTLRATNYGYTF | TGTGCCAGCACCACCCTTCGGGCTACGAACTATGGCTACACCTTC
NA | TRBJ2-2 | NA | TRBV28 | CASSSRTAISRELFF | TGTGCCAGCAGTTCCAGGACAGCAATCAGCCGGGAGCTGTTTTTT
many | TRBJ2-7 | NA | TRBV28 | CASRTMFGRNYEQYF | TGTGCCAGCAGAACAATGTTCGGGCGGAACTACGAGCAGTACTTC
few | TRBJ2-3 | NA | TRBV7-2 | CASSSEAPTLRSDTQYF | TGTGCCAGCAGCTCGGAAGCCCCAACCCTCCGATCAGATACGCAGTATTTT
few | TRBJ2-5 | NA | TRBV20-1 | CSARYPGETQYF | TGCAGTGCTAGGTACCCCGGGGAGACCCAGTACTTC
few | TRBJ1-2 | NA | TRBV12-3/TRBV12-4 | CASSLALETVYGYTF | TGTGCCAGCAGTTTAGCGCTTGAGACGGTCTATGGCTACACCTTC
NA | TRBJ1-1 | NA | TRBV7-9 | CASSVGTAYEAFF | TGTGCCAGCAGCGTCGGGACGGCTTATGAAGCTTTCTTT
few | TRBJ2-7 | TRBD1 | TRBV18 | CASSSRQGSHEQYF | TGTGCCAGCTCATCTAGACAGGGATCCCACGAGCAGTACTTC